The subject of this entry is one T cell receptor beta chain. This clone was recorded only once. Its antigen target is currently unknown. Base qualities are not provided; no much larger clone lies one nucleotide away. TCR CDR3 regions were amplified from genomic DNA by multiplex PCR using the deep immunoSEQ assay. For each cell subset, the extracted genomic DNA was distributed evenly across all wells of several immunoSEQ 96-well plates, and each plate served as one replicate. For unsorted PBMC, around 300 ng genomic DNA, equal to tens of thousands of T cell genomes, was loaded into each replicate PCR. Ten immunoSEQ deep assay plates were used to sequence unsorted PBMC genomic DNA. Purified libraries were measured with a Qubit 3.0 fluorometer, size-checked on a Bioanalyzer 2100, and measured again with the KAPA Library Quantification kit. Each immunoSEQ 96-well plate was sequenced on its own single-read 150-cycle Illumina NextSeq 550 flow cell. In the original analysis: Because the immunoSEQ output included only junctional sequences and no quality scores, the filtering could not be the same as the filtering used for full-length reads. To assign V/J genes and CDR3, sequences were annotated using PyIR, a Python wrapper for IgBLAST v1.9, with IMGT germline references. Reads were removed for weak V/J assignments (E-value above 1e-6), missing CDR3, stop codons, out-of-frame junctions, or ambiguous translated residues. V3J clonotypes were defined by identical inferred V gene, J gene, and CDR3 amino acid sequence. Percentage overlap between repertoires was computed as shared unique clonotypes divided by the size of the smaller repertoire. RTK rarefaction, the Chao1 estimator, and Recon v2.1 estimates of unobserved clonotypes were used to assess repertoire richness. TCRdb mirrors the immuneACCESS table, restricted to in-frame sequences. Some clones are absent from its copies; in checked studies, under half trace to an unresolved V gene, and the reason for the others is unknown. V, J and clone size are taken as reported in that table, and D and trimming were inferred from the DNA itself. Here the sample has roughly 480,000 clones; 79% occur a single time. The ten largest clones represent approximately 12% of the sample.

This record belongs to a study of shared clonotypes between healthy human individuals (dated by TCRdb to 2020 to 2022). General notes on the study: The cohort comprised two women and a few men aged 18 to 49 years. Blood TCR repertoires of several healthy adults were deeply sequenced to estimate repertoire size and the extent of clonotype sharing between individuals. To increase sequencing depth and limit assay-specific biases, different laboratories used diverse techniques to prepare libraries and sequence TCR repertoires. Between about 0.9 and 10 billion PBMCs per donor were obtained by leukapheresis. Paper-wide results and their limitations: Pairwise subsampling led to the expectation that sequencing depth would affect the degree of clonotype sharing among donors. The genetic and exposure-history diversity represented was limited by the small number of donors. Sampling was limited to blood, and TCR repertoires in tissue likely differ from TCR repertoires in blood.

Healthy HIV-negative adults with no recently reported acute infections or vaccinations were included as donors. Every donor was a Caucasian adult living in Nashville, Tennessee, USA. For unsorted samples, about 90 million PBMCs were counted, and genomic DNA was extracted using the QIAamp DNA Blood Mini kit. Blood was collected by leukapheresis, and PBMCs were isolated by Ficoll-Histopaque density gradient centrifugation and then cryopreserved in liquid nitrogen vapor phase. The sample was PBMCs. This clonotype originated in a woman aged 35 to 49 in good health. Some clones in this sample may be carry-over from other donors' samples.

The sequence in DNA is TGCGCCAGCAGACTAGCGGGAGCCAACAATGAGCAGTTCTTC. Translated, this is CASRLAGANNEQFF. The rearrangement joined TRBV10-2 to TRBJ2-1; TRBD2 fits 11 bases in the junction. CDR1 and CDR2, looked up from the germline V gene, are WSHSY and SAAADI. For this chain, trimming is 6 bases at the V end and 5 bases at the J end, and the number of junction bases without a gene match is 3. The CDR3 covers 14 residues, taking in both the cysteine and the phenylalanine. Of all the DNA, just the CDR3 is kept, 42 bases in frame from base 1.